This TCR beta chain was observed in a study of T cells in Graves' hyperthyroidism and ophthalmopathy. In the study overall: Peripheral blood was obtained at initial diagnosis, preceding any treatment.

If no ophthalmopathy progression occurred within 18 months, Graves' hyperthyroidism was stable. Fresh peripheral blood, about 10 ml of it, supplied the PBMCs. This clonotype was seen at least ten times. The germline V gene has CDR1 ENHRY and CDR2 SYGVKD. Unmatched junction bases numbered 3, after V lost 6 bases and J lost 3 bases. This CDR3 comprises 13 residues. Using RNA transcripts as the source, TCR beta CDR3 regions were amplified. First-round RT-PCR with HTBI primers amplified the TCR CDR3 region. In TCRdb, the multiplex PCR reads were re-called with MiXCR into one record per CDR3 protein. The data show around 350,000 distinct CDR3 sequences, about 19% seen once.

Sequencing used blood. The sequence was obtained from a young woman with Graves' hyperthyroidism. V gene TRBV10-3 combines with J gene TRBJ2-7; TRBD1 aligns across 9 bases. The CDR3 nucleotides read TGTGCCATCAGGTCGGACAGGGGCTACGAGCAGTACTTC. Translation gives CAIRSDRGYEQYF.